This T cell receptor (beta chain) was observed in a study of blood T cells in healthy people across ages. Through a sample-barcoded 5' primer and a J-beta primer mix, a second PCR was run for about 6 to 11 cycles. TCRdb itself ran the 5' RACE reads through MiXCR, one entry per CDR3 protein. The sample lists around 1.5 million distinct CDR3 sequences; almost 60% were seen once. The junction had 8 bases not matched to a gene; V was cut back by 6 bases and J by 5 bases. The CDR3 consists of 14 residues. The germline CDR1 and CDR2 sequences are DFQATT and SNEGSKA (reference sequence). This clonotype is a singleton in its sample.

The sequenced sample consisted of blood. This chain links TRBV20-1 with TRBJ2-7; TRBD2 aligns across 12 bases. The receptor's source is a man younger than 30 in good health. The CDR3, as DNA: TGCAGTGCAGACCTAGCGGGAGGGCCGAACGAGCAGTACTTC. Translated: CSADLAGGPNEQYF.